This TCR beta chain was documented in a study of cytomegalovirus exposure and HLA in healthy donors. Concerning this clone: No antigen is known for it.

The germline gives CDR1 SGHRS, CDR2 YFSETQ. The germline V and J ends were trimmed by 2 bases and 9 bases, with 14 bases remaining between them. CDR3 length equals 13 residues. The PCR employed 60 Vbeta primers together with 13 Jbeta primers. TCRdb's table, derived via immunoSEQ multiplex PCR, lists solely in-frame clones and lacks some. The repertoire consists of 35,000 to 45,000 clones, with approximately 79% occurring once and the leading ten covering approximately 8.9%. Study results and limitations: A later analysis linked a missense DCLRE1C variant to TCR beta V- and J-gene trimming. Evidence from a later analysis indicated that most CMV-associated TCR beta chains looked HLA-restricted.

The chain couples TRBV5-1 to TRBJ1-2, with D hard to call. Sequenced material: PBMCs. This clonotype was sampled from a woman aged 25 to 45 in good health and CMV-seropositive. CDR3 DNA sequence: TGCGCCAGCAGCTTAGCAGGTTTAATTAGCTACACCTTC. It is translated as CASSLAGLISYTF.